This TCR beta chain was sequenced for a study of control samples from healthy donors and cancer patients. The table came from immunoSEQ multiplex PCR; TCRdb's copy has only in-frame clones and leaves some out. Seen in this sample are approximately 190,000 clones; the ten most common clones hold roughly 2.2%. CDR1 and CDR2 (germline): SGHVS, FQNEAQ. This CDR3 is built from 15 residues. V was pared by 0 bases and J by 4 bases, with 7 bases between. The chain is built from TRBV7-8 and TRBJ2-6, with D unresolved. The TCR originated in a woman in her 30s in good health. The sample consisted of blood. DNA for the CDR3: TGTGCCAGCAGCTTAGCGGTGACCGGGGCCAACGTCCTGACTTTC. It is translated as CASSLAVTGANVLTF.